This T cell receptor beta chain was obtained from a study of shared clonotypes between healthy human individuals. Assay execution took place at the deep level. This table comes from immunoSEQ multiplex PCR, and its TCRdb copy is limited to in-frame clones, with some not included. In the table there are over a million clones, approximately 98.5% of which are singletons. CD4+ cells were split into CD45RA+ naive and CD45RA-negative memory subsets. Germline lookup yields CDR1 SEHNR and CDR2 FQNEAQ (reference sequence). The CDR3 runs 15 residues. Trimming shortened V by 1 base and J by 5 bases, and 12 bases separated the two germline ends.

The chain is built from TRBV7-9 and TRBJ2-1, with D unresolved. The sequencing input was naive CD4+ T cells sorted from blood. Regarding subset: CD45RA+ positively selected. This receptor was obtained from a man aged 25-45 years in good health. The CDR3 sequence: CASSLVKGNNNEQFF. The CDR3 bases are TGTGCCAGCAGCTTAGTAAAAGGGAATAACAATGAGCAGTTCTTC.